A single TCR beta chain is shown here with its context. Its antigen is not known. This record comes from a study of T cells expressing NK-cell markers. Findings of the study overall: About 1.0-8% of CD8+ T cells in roughly six donors belonged to dominant NKG2C+ clonotypes. Once again these clonotypes came out on top in the CD3+CD56-NKG2C+ fraction of four donors.

Germline loops: CDR1 MDHEN, CDR2 SYDVKM. This CDR3 spans 16 amino acids. Reanalyzing the 5' RACE reads, TCRdb keeps one entry per CDR3 protein, without DNA. The listing contains about 300,000 distinct CDR3 sequences. This chain joins TRBV28 and TRBJ2-1; lacking DNA, the TRBD1 call made by TCRdb goes unchecked. The receptor comes from a woman aged 18-70 years in good health. The sequenced material came from blood T cells: a sorted CD56 or NKG2C T cell subset, CD4+ or CD8+ T cells, or bulk PBMC T cells (not recorded which). CDR3 in amino acids: CASSLWAGWGDNEQFF.